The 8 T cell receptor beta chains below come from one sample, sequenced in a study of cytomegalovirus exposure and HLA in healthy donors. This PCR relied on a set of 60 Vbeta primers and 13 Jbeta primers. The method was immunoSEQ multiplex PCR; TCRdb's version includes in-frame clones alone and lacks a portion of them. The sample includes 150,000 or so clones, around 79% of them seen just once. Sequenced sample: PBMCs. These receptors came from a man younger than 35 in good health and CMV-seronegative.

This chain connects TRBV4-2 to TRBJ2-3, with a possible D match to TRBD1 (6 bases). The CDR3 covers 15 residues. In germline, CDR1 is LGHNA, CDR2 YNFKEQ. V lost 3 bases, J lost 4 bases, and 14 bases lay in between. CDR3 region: CASSQARQGPDTQYF. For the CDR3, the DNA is TGTGCCAGCAGCCAGGCTCGGCAGGGGCCAGATACGCAGTATTTT.

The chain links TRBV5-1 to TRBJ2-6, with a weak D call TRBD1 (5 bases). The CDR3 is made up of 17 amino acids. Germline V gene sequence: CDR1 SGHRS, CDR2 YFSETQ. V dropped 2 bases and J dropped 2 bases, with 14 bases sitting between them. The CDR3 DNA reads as TGCGCCAGCAGCTTCGGGTCGACCAGGGCTGGGGCCAACGTCCTGACTTTC. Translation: CASSFGSTRAGANVLTF.

CDR3 in DNA: TGTGCCAGCAGCTACTACGGGACTAGCGGGGGGCGATCTAGCACAGATACGCAGTATTTT. Translation: CASSYYGTSGGRSSTDTQYF. The V call is TRBV7-3, the J call TRBJ2-3, with TRBD2 identical over 15 bases. The V segment lost 4 bases and the J segment 0 bases; nucleotides outside the gene matches: 11. CDR3 length equals 20 residues. From germline, CDR1 is SGHTA and CDR2 FQGTGA.

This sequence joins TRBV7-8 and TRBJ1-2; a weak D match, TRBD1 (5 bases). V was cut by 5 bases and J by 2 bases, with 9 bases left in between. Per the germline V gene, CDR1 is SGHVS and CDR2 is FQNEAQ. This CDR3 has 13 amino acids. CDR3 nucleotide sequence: TGTGCCAGCAGCCCTGACAGCAACTATGGCTACACCTTC. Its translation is CASSPDSNYGYTF.

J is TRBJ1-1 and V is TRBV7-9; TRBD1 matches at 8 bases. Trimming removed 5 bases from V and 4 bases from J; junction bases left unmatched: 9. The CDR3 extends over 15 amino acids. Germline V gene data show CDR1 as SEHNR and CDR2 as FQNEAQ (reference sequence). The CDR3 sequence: CASSATTGVLTEAFF. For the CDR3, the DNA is TGTGCCAGCAGCGCCACGACAGGGGTACTCACTGAAGCTTTCTTT.

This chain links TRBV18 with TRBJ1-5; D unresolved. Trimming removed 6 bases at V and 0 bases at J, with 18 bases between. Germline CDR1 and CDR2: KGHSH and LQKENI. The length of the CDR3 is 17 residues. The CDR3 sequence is CASSPNSRVYSNQPQHF. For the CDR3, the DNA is TGTGCCAGCTCCCCCAACTCGAGGGTTTATAGCAATCAGCCCCAGCATTTT.

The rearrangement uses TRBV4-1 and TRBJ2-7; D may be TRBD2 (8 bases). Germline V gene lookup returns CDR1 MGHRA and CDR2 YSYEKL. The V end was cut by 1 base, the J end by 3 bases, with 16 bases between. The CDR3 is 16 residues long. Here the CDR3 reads CASSQVSGTVVYEQYF. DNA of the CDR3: TGCGCCAGCAGCCAAGTTAGCGGGACAGTTGTCTACGAGCAGTACTTC.

The CDR3 nucleotides are TGTGCCAGCAGCTTGAGGACAGCCCAATATGGCTACACCTTC. Residues: CASSLRTAQYGYTF. The gene calls are TRBV5-4 and TRBJ1-2, with a tentative D call TRBD1 (6 bases). Germline values: CDR1 SGHNT, CDR2 YYREEE (reference sequence). Trimming took off 1 base at V and 5 bases at J, with 12 bases between the two ends. This CDR3 contains 14 residues.